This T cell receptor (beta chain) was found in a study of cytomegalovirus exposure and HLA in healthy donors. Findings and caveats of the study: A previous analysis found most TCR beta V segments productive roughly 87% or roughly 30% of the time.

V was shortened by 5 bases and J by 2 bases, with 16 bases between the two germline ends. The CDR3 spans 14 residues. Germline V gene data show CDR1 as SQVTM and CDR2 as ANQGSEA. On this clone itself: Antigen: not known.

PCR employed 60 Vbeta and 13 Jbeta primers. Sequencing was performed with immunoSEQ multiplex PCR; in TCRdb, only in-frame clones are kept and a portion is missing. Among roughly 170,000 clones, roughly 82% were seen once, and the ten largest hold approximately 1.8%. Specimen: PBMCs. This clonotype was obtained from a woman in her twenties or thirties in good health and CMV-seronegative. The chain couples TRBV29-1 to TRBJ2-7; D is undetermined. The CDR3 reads CSVRPAGVAYEQYF. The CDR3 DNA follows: TGCAGCGTTCGTCCCGCCGGAGTGGCCTACGAGCAGTACTTC.